These 7 T cell receptor beta chains share one sample of origin, sequenced in a study of blood T cell repertoires in COVID-19 (dated by TCRdb to 2019 to 2021). The library was generated by the immunoSEQ multiplex PCR assay. TCRdb obtained this table from immuneACCESS and retained in-frame rearrangements with V and J assigned. These tables miss some clones; where compared with another copy, unresolved V genes account for less than half of the shortfall, and the remainder is unexplained. This sample gives under 95,000 clones in total; around 88% of them show up just once. The ten largest clones add up to roughly 5.7% of the sample. The specimen was peripheral blood. These receptors were collected from a man aged 55 to 70 with acute or convalescent COVID-19.

The chain carries TRBV6-6 and TRBJ1-2; TRBD1 agrees at 9 bases. Germline CDR1 and CDR2: MNHNY and SVGAGI (reference sequence). CDR3 length: 15 amino acids. The J segment lost 6 bases and the V segment lost 6 bases, leaving 11 bases of the junction unmatched. CDR3 nucleotides: TGTGCCAGCAGGCGCTCCCCCGGGACAGGGCATGGCTACACCTTC. As protein: CASRRSPGTGHGYTF.

The chain joins TRBV30 to TRBJ1-2; 7 bases are a match to TRBD1. The CDR3 runs to 15 residues. Per germline, CDR1 GTSNPN and CDR2 SVGIG (reference sequence). Trimming removed 4 bases from V and 1 base from J; junction bases left unmatched: 9. CDR3 residues: CAWISPDRRNYGYTF. The DNA for the CDR3 is TGTGCCTGGATTTCCCCGGACAGGCGTAACTATGGCTACACCTTC.

The rearrangement uses TRBV6-5 and TRBJ1-5, with unresolved D. From germline, CDR1 is MNHEY and CDR2 SVGAGI. Trimming removed 7 bases at V and 6 bases at J, with 19 bases between. CDR3 length: 15 residues. DNA for the CDR3: TGTGCCAGCACCCCAAGCAGCGGGTTCGGTCAGCCCCAGCATTTT. Amino acid sequence: CASTPSSGFGQPQHF.

The V call is TRBV7-2, the J call TRBJ2-2; TRBD2 matches at 10 bases. The CDR3 runs to 16 residues. CDR1 is SGHTA and CDR2 is FQGNSA in the germline V gene. J was trimmed by 5 bases and V by 4 bases; bases with no gene match: 7. This CDR3 is CASSSRAGGPTGELFF. CDR3 DNA: TGTGCCAGCAGCTCCAGAGCGGGGGGGCCTACCGGGGAGCTGTTTTTT.

The chain links TRBV7-9 to TRBJ2-7; D may be TRBD1 (6 bases). Germline V gene lookup returns CDR1 SEHNR and CDR2 FQNEAQ (reference sequence). The CDR3 is 17 residues long. The V end was cut by 10 bases, the J end by 1 base, with 26 bases between. DNA of the CDR3: TGTGCCACAATAAGAACCCCAGGCAGGGGTCCGTCCTACGAGCAGTACTTC. It translates to CATIRTPGRGPSYEQYF.

This chain links TRBV7-9 with TRBJ1-1; TRBD1 might be the D (6 bases). V was clipped by 5 bases and J by 4 bases, with 17 bases between them. CDR3 length: 15 amino acids. The germline CDR1 and CDR2 sequences are SEHNR and FQNEAQ (reference sequence). CDR3 bases: TGTGCCAGCAGCCCCAGACAGGCCCGGGGCACTGAAGCTTTCTTT. It yields the protein CASSPRQARGTEAFF.

The V and J genes are TRBV4-3 and TRBJ2-7; 9 bases are shared with TRBD2. V lost 1 base, J lost 0 bases, and 4 bases stayed unmatched. This CDR3 spans 16 amino acids. Germline lookup yields CDR1 LGHNA and CDR2 YSLEER. The CDR3, as DNA: TGCGCCAGCAGCCAAGGAGAGGGACTAGCCTCCTACGAGCAGTACTTC. Translation gives CASSQGEGLASYEQYF.